The T cell receptor (beta chain) under discussion was sequenced for a study of PD-1 blockade in classical Hodgkin lymphoma. The J segment lost 2 bases and the V segment lost 6 bases, leaving 8 bases of the junction unmatched. The CDR3 spans 15 residues. Germline assignment: CDR1 PRHDT and CDR2 FYEKMQ (reference sequence). There was relapse after autologous stem cell transplantation in every patient, and there was variation in brentuximab vedotin exposure. Generated by immunoSEQ multiplex PCR, the TCRdb table keeps only in-frame clones and is missing some. This sample carries roughly 150,000 clones, 78% of them seen once, and the ten largest clones take roughly 8.4%.

The source was peripheral blood mononuclear cells (PBMCs), collected before the second cycle of nivolumab. This sequence joins TRBV13 and TRBJ2-7; the match to TRBD1 covers 9 bases. This TCR derives from a human donor with classical Hodgkin lymphoma. The CDR3: CASSPRTGAAYEQYF. The CDR3 DNA reads as TGTGCCAGCAGTCCACGGACAGGGGCCGCCTACGAGCAGTACTTC.